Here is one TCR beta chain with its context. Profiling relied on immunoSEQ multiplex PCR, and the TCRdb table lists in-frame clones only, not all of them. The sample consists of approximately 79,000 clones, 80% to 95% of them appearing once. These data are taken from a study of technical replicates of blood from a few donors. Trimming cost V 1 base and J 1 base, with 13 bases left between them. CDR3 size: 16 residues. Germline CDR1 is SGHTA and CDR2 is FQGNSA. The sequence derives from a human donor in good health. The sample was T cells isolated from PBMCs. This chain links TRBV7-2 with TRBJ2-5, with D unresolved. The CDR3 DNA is TGTGCCAGCAGCTTAGTGGCTAGAACCAGCCAAGAGACCCAGTACTTC. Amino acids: CASSLVARTSQETQYF. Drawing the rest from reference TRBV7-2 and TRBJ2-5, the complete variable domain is GAGVSQSPSNKVTEKGKDVELRCDPISGHTALYWYRQSLGQGLEFLIYFQGNSAPDKSGLPSDRFSAERTGGSVSTLTIQRTQQEDSAVYLCASSLVARTSQETQYFGPGTRLLVL.